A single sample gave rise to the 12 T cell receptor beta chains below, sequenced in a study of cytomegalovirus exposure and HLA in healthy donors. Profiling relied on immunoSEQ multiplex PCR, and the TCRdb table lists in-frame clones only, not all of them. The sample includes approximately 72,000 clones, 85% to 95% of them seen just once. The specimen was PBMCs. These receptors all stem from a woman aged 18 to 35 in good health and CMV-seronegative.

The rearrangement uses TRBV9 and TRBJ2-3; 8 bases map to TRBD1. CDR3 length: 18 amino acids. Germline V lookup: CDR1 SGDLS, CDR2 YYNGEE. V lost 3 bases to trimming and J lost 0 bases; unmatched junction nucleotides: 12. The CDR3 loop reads CASSADRGRYSSTDTQYF. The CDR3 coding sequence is TGTGCCAGCAGCGCAGACAGGGGACGCTATTCCAGCACAGATACGCAGTATTTT.

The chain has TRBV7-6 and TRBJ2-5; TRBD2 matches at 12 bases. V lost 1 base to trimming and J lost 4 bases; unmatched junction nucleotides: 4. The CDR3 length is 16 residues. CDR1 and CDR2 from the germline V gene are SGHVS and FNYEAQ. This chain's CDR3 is CASSLVLAGGPETQYF. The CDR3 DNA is TGTGCCAGCAGCTTAGTACTAGCGGGGGGCCCAGAGACCCAGTACTTC.

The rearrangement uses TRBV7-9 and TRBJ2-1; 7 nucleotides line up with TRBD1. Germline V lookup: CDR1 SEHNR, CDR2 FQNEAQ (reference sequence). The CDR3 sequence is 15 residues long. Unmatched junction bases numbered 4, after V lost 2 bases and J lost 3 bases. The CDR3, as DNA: TGTGCCAGCAGCTTAACCCAGGGGGTCTACAATGAGCAGTTCTTC. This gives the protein CASSLTQGVYNEQFF.

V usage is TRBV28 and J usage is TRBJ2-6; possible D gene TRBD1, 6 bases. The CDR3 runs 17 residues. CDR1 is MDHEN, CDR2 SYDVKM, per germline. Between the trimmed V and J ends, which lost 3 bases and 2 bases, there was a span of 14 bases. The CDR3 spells CASSFMIQGAGANVLTF. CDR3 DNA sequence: TGTGCCAGCAGTTTCATGATACAGGGTGCTGGGGCCAACGTCCTGACTTTC.

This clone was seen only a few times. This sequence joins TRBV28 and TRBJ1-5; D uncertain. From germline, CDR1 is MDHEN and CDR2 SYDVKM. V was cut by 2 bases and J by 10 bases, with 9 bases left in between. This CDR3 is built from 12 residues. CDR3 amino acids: CASSLRVGPQHF. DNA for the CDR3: TGTGCCAGCAGTTTACGGGTTGGCCCCCAGCATTTT.

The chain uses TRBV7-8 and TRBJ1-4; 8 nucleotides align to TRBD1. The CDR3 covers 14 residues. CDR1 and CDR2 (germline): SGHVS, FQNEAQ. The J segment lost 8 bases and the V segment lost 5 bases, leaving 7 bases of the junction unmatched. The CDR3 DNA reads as TGTGCCAGCAGCCCCGGACAGGGACGAGAAAAACTGTTTTTT. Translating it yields CASSPGQGREKLFF.

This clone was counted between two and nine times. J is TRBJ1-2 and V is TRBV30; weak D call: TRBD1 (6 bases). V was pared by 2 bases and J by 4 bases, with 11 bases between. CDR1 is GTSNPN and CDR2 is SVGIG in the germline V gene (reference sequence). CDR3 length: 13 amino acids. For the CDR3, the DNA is TGTGCCTGGAGTCCAGGGGAAATCTATGGCTACACCTTC. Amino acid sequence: CAWSPGEIYGYTF. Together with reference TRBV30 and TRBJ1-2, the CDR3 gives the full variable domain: SQTIHQWPATLVQPVGSPLSLECTVEGTSNPNLYWYRQAAGRGLQLLFYSVGIGQISSEVPQNLSASRPQDRQFILSSKKLLLSDSGFYLCAWSPGEIYGYTFGSGTRLTVV.

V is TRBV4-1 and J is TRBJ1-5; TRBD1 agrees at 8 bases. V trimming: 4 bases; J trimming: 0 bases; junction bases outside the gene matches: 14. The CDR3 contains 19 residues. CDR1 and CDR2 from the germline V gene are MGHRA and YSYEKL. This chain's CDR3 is CASSPYPGQALYSNQPQHF. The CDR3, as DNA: TGCGCCAGCAGCCCTTACCCGGGACAGGCTCTTTATAGCAATCAGCCCCAGCATTTT.

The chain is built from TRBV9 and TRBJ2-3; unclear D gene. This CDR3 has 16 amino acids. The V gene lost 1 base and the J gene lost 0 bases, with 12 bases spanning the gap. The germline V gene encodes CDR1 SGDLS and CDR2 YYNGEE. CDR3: CASSVWWQSSTDTQYF. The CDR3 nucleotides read TGTGCCAGCAGCGTATGGTGGCAATCTAGCACAGATACGCAGTATTTT.

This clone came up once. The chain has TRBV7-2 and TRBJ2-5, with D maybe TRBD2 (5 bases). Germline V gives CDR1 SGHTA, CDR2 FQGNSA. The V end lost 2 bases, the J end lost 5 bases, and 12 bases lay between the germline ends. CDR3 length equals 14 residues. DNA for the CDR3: TGTGCCAGCAGCTTAAACGGCGGGTGGGAGACCCAGTACTTC. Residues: CASSLNGGWETQYF.

The CDR3 protein is CASSASSYEQYF. CDR3 coding DNA: TGTGCCAGCAGTGCTTCGAGCTACGAGCAGTACTTC. This sequence joins TRBV28 and TRBJ2-7; D gene unclear. V gave up 5 bases and J gave up 3 bases, with 8 bases separating them. The CDR3 runs 12 residues. Germline CDR1 is MDHEN and CDR2 is SYDVKM.

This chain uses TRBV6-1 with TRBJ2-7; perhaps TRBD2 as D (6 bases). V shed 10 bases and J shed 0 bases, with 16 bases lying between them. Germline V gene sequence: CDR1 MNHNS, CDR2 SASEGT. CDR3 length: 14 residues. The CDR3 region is CATTSGLSSYEQYF. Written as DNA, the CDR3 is TGTGCCACCACAAGCGGGCTAAGCTCCTACGAGCAGTACTTC.